These T cell receptor beta chains were read from a single sample in a study of blood T cell repertoires in COVID-19. This table comes from immunoSEQ multiplex PCR, and its TCRdb copy is limited to in-frame clones, with some not included. The data contain roughly 100,000 clones, approximately 80% of them singletons. Sequenced: peripheral blood. The receptors were gathered from a woman older than 75 with active or convalescent COVID-19. Each CDR3 is given with its conserved first and last residue. Fields, in order: V gene, J gene, D gene, clone size, CDR3 DNA, CDR3 protein. A D gene is named only where the DNA matches it firmly. Size values are once, few and many counts, or a class for expanded clones, and some rows have none.

v_call: TRBV6-5; j_call: TRBJ1-2; d_call: TRBD1; clone_size: .; cdr3_nt: TGTGCCAGCAGGGGACAGACGAACTATGGCTACACCTTC; cdr3_aa: CASRGQTNYGYTF
v_call: TRBV5-5; j_call: TRBJ1-4; d_call: TRBD1; clone_size: once; cdr3_nt: TGTGCCAGCAGCCCCGGGACAGGGGGAGGGTCGCGTGAAAAACTGTTTTTT; cdr3_aa: CASSPGTGGGSREKLFF
v_call: TRBV2; j_call: TRBJ2-1; d_call: .; clone_size: .; cdr3_nt: TGTGCCAGCAATCCAGGGATGAACAATGAGCAGTTCTTC; cdr3_aa: CASNPGMNNEQFF
v_call: TRBV2; j_call: TRBJ1-3; d_call: .; clone_size: .; cdr3_nt: TGTGCCAGCAGTGAAAGGAGTGGCTTAGATACTGGAAACACCATATATTTT; cdr3_aa: CASSERSGLDTGNTIYF
v_call: TRBV18; j_call: TRBJ1-5; d_call: .; clone_size: .; cdr3_nt: TGTGCCAGCTCACCGAGTAGCAATCAGCCCCAGCATTTT; cdr3_aa: CASSPSSNQPQHF
v_call: TRBV7-3; j_call: TRBJ2-2; d_call: .; clone_size: .; cdr3_nt: TGTGCCAGCAGCTCGAACAGACGCGGGGAGCTGTTTTTT; cdr3_aa: CASSSNRRGELFF
v_call: TRBV4-1; j_call: TRBJ2-7; d_call: TRBD2; clone_size: .; cdr3_nt: TGCGCCAGCAGCCAAGATTGGCGGGGGAAAACCTACGAGCAGTACTTC; cdr3_aa: CASSQDWRGKTYEQYF
v_call: TRBV11-2; j_call: TRBJ1-6; d_call: .; clone_size: .; cdr3_nt: TGTGCCAGCAGCCAAGACAGTCGTAATTCACCCCTCCACTTT; cdr3_aa: CASSQDSRNSPLHF
v_call: TRBV6-6; j_call: TRBJ2-1; d_call: TRBD2; clone_size: .; cdr3_nt: TGTGCCAGCATTTTTGGGGGGGGGTACAATGAGCAGTTCTTC; cdr3_aa: CASIFGGGYNEQFF
v_call: TRBV5-4; j_call: TRBJ2-7; d_call: TRBD1; clone_size: .; cdr3_nt: TGTGCCAGCAGCCTAGGACAGGGTGGGAACTCCTACGAGCAGTACTTC; cdr3_aa: CASSLGQGGNSYEQYF
v_call: TRBV15; j_call: TRBJ2-7; d_call: TRBD2; clone_size: .; cdr3_nt: TGTGCCACCAGCAGGGGACTAGCGGGGGTCGGCGAGCAGTACTTC; cdr3_aa: CATSRGLAGVGEQYF
v_call: TRBV30; j_call: TRBJ2-4; d_call: TRBD1; clone_size: many; cdr3_nt: TGTGCCTGGAGGCCCAAACAGGGGTGGAACATTCAGTACTTC; cdr3_aa: CAWRPKQGWNIQYF
v_call: TRBV7-2; j_call: TRBJ1-5; d_call: TRBD1; clone_size: .; cdr3_nt: TGTGCCAGCAGCCCGTGGGCAGGGGGTTCTAGCAATCAGCCCCAGCATTTT; cdr3_aa: CASSPWAGGSSNQPQHF
v_call: TRBV7-9; j_call: TRBJ2-7; d_call: TRBD2; clone_size: few; cdr3_nt: TGTGCCAGCAGCTTGGGACTAGCGGGAGCCTACGAGCAGTACTTC; cdr3_aa: CASSLGLAGAYEQYF
v_call: TRBV30; j_call: TRBJ2-2; d_call: TRBD1; clone_size: .; cdr3_nt: TGTGCCTCCGGAATACAGGGGGGCCGGGGGGAGCTGTTTTTT; cdr3_aa: CASGIQGGRGELFF
v_call: TRBV9; j_call: TRBJ1-6; d_call: .; clone_size: .; cdr3_nt: TGTGCCAGCAGCGTAGATACAGGAATTAATTCACCCCTCCACTTT; cdr3_aa: CASSVDTGINSPLHF
v_call: TRBV7-3; j_call: TRBJ1-6; d_call: .; clone_size: .; cdr3_nt: TGTGCCAGCAGCTTAAGCCCGGGGGTATCACCCCTCCACTTT; cdr3_aa: CASSLSPGVSPLHF
v_call: TRBV19; j_call: TRBJ1-3; d_call: .; clone_size: once; cdr3_nt: TGTGCCAGTAGCTCAACCTGGAGGAGTGGAAACACCATATATTTT; cdr3_aa: CASSSTWRSGNTIYF
v_call: TRBV19; j_call: TRBJ2-7; d_call: .; clone_size: .; cdr3_nt: TGTGCCAGTAGTATGGCGGGGTACGAGCAGTACTTC; cdr3_aa: CASSMAGYEQYF
v_call: TRBV27; j_call: TRBJ1-2; d_call: .; clone_size: .; cdr3_nt: TGTGCCAGCAGCCAAGGCCCAGGGAGGGGCTACACCTTC; cdr3_aa: CASSQGPGRGYTF
v_call: TRBV7-9; j_call: TRBJ1-6; d_call: .; clone_size: .; cdr3_nt: TGTGCCAGCAGCTCCCAGGGAGGGGGTTCACCCCTCCACTTT; cdr3_aa: CASSSQGGGSPLHF
v_call: TRBV27; j_call: TRBJ1-3; d_call: .; clone_size: .; cdr3_nt: TGTGCCAGCAGAACAGGCTCTGGAAACACCATATATTTT; cdr3_aa: CASRTGSGNTIYF
v_call: TRBV6-2/TRBV6-3; j_call: TRBJ1-5; d_call: .; clone_size: .; cdr3_nt: TGTGCCAGCAGTTACTCGAGAGATCAGCCCCAGCATTTT; cdr3_aa: CASSYSRDQPQHF
v_call: TRBV28; j_call: TRBJ1-5; d_call: TRBD1; clone_size: .; cdr3_nt: TGTGCCAGCACCACAGGGGGCATACAGCCCCAGCATTTT; cdr3_aa: CASTTGGIQPQHF
v_call: TRBV27; j_call: TRBJ1-1; d_call: .; clone_size: .; cdr3_nt: TGTGCCAGCAGTTACAGGTTACCCATGAACACTGAAGCTTTCTTT; cdr3_aa: CASSYRLPMNTEAFF
v_call: TRBV2; j_call: TRBJ1-1; d_call: TRBD1; clone_size: .; cdr3_nt: TGTGCCAGCCGGGAACAGGGGGCCACTGAAGCTTTCTTT; cdr3_aa: CASREQGATEAFF
v_call: TRBV19; j_call: TRBJ1-6; d_call: TRBD1; clone_size: .; cdr3_nt: TGTGCCAGTCAAAAGGGGGCATATAATTCACCCCTCCACTTT; cdr3_aa: CASQKGAYNSPLHF
v_call: TRBV21-1; j_call: TRBJ1-5; d_call: .; clone_size: .; cdr3_nt: TGTGCCAGCAGCAAAGGAGCGCAGGGGGCTATTCAGCCCCAGCATTTT; cdr3_aa: CASSKGAQGAIQPQHF
v_call: TRBV2; j_call: TRBJ2-3; d_call: TRBD1; clone_size: .; cdr3_nt: TGTGCCAGCAGCCCGGTGGACAGGGGTACGCAGTATTTT; cdr3_aa: CASSPVDRGTQYF
v_call: TRBV3-1/TRBV3-2; j_call: TRBJ1-5; d_call: .; clone_size: few; cdr3_nt: TGTGCCAGCAGCCTCGGGGTGGGTGGCAATCAGCCCCAGCATTTT; cdr3_aa: CASSLGVGGNQPQHF
v_call: TRBV7-2; j_call: TRBJ2-7; d_call: TRBD2; clone_size: .; cdr3_nt: TGTGCCAGCAGCTTCCCGACTAGCGGGAGCAACGAGCAGTACTTC; cdr3_aa: CASSFPTSGSNEQYF
v_call: TRBV9; j_call: TRBJ2-5; d_call: .; clone_size: .; cdr3_nt: TGTGCCAGCAGCGTAGGTGGAGGGATCGACTCCAGGGCCCAGTACTTC; cdr3_aa: CASSVGGGIDSRAQYF
v_call: TRBV12-3/TRBV12-4; j_call: TRBJ1-2; d_call: .; clone_size: .; cdr3_nt: TGTGCCAGCAGCCCTGCCGGGGGTGGGGGCTACACCTTC; cdr3_aa: CASSPAGGGGYTF
v_call: TRBV7-8; j_call: TRBJ2-2; d_call: .; clone_size: few; cdr3_nt: TGTGCCAGCAGGACAGAAGGGGTGGGGGAGCTGTTTTTT; cdr3_aa: CASRTEGVGELFF
v_call: TRBV30; j_call: TRBJ1-3; d_call: .; clone_size: .; cdr3_nt: TGTGCCTGGAGTAACAAGAGGGGGACCGGAAACACCATATATTTT; cdr3_aa: CAWSNKRGTGNTIYF
v_call: TRBV19; j_call: TRBJ1-6; d_call: TRBD1; clone_size: .; cdr3_nt: TGTGCCAGTAGTACGGTCAGTGGACAGGGGAATTCACCCCTCCACTTT; cdr3_aa: CASSTVSGQGNSPLHF
v_call: TRBV7-6; j_call: TRBJ1-5; d_call: TRBD1; clone_size: .; cdr3_nt: TGTGCCAGCAGCCTCGCGACAGGGAATCAGCCCCAGCATTTT; cdr3_aa: CASSLATGNQPQHF
v_call: TRBV5-1; j_call: TRBJ1-2; d_call: TRBD1; clone_size: .; cdr3_nt: TGCGCCAGCAGCACTCAGACAGGGCCTAACTATGGCTACACCTTC; cdr3_aa: CASSTQTGPNYGYTF
v_call: TRBV6-5; j_call: TRBJ2-7; d_call: .; clone_size: .; cdr3_nt: TGTGCCAGCAGTTACTCGTTTGTAGCTCCCGGCGAGCAGTACTTC; cdr3_aa: CASSYSFVAPGEQYF
v_call: TRBV2; j_call: TRBJ1-1; d_call: .; clone_size: .; cdr3_nt: TGTGCCAGCAGGGTAGACAGGTACACTGAAGCTTTCTTT; cdr3_aa: CASRVDRYTEAFF
v_call: TRBV7-5; j_call: TRBJ1-1; d_call: .; clone_size: .; cdr3_nt: TGTGCCAGAAGCTCCCCAGGCGCACCCAGGGCTGAAGCTTTCTTT; cdr3_aa: CARSSPGAPRAEAFF
v_call: TRBV28; j_call: TRBJ2-5; d_call: TRBD2; clone_size: many; cdr3_nt: TGTGCCAGCAGCCGCCCCCTGGGAGGGGAGACCCAGTACTTC; cdr3_aa: CASSRPLGGETQYF
v_call: TRBV30; j_call: TRBJ2-1; d_call: .; clone_size: few; cdr3_nt: TGTGCCTGGACCTCAGGGGCCGGTGAGCAGTTCTTC; cdr3_aa: CAWTSGAGEQFF
v_call: TRBV11-2; j_call: TRBJ2-7; d_call: .; clone_size: .; cdr3_nt: TGTGCCAGCAGCTTATCCCGGAGCACCTACGAGCAGTACTTC; cdr3_aa: CASSLSRSTYEQYF
v_call: TRBV6-1; j_call: TRBJ1-1; d_call: .; clone_size: .; cdr3_nt: TGTGCCAGCAGTGAGTCGGGCACTGAAGCTTTCTTT; cdr3_aa: CASSESGTEAFF
v_call: TRBV5-8; j_call: TRBJ1-4; d_call: .; clone_size: .; cdr3_nt: TGTGCCAGCAGCTTCCAGCGGACAGTGATTAATGAAAAACTGTTTTTT; cdr3_aa: CASSFQRTVINEKLFF
v_call: TRBV28; j_call: TRBJ1-4; d_call: .; clone_size: once; cdr3_nt: TGTGCCAGCAGGAGGGGGGGAGGAAATGAAAAACTGTTTTTT; cdr3_aa: CASRRGGGNEKLFF
v_call: TRBV18; j_call: TRBJ2-7; d_call: TRBD1; clone_size: .; cdr3_nt: TGTGCCAGCTCACCAACGGGACAGGGGCTCGGCGAGCAGTACTTC; cdr3_aa: CASSPTGQGLGEQYF
v_call: TRBV28; j_call: TRBJ2-3; d_call: TRBD2; clone_size: .; cdr3_nt: TGTGCCAGCGTGGGAACTAGCGGGGGGTTTCGCTTCGCGCAGTATTTT; cdr3_aa: CASVGTSGGFRFAQYF
v_call: TRBV6-5; j_call: TRBJ1-1; d_call: .; clone_size: .; cdr3_nt: TGTGCCAGCAGCTCCTGGGCCCTACAAGCTTTCTTT; cdr3_aa: CASSSWALQAFF
v_call: TRBV28; j_call: TRBJ1-2; d_call: .; clone_size: many; cdr3_nt: TGTGCCAGCAGCGAAGCGAACTATGGCTACACCTTC; cdr3_aa: CASSEANYGYTF
v_call: TRBV30; j_call: TRBJ1-2; d_call: .; clone_size: .; cdr3_nt: TGTGCCTGGAGTTTCCCGGGGGACTATGGCTACACCTTC; cdr3_aa: CAWSFPGDYGYTF
v_call: TRBV7-2; j_call: TRBJ1-4; d_call: TRBD1; clone_size: .; cdr3_nt: TGTGCCAGCAGCTTAGTAGGGAGCCAGGGGGCTGGTGAAAAACTGTTTTTT; cdr3_aa: CASSLVGSQGAGEKLFF